This T cell receptor beta chain was obtained from a study of siplizumab effects on memory and regulatory T cells. TCRdb keeps only in-frame clones here, not all; method: immunoSEQ multiplex PCR. Seen here are more than 85,000 clones, 92% observed once, and the top ten hold about 0.75%. CDR1 SEHNR and CDR2 FQNEAQ come from the germline V gene (reference sequence). J lost 1 base, V lost 5 bases, and 6 bases had no gene match. This CDR3 is 15 amino acids long. This clonotype was sampled from a human donor in good health. The rearrangement uses TRBV7-9 and TRBJ2-3; 7 bases are a match to TRBD2. Material: Tregs sorted from blood. The CDR3, as DNA: TGTGCCAGCAGCGTGACTAGCCCTCGCACAGATACGCAGTATTTT. This sequence encodes CASSVTSPRTDTQYF. Looking up the rest from reference TRBV7-9 and TRBJ2-3 gives the full variable domain: DTGVSQNPRHKITKRGQNVTFRCDPISEHNRLYWYRQTLGQGPEFLTYFQNEAQLEKSRLLSDRFSAERPKGSFSTLEIQRTEQGDSAMYLCASSVTSPRTDTQYFGPGTRLTVL.